This paragraph covers one T cell receptor (beta chain) sequence. Its antigen is unknown. Germline CDR1 is SGHNT and CDR2 is YYREEE (reference sequence). The V segment lost 0 bases and the J segment 13 bases; nucleotides outside the gene matches: 9. CDR3 size: 14 residues. The assay was immunoSEQ multiplex PCR, and TCRdb's table has in-frame clones only and misses some. The sample has 70,000 to 90,000 clones, about 92% seen once. This specimen comes from a study of T cell responses to AZD1222 COVID-19 vaccine. About the research overall: Recipients boosted at about 4 weeks or about 12 weeks are pooled.

Study results and limitations: In a largely white British group with more females than males, clonal diversity was possibly underestimated. When two AZD1222 doses had been given, Spike-specific TCR breadth and depth rose.

This sequence joins TRBV5-4 and TRBJ2-1; 8 bases are a match to TRBD2. The sequenced sample was peripheral blood, obtained on day 0 of AZD1222 vaccination. This sequence originates from an adult in good health. CDR3 in DNA: TGTGCCAGCAGCTTGGCGGGAGCGGGAGCCGAACAGTTCTTC. Translated, it gives CASSLAGAGAEQFF. Complete variable domain (other parts from reference TRBV5-4 and TRBJ2-1): ETGVTQSPTHLIKTRGQQVTLRCSSQSGHNTVSWYQQALGQGPQFIFQYYREEENGRGNFPPRFSGLQFPNYSSELNVNALELDDSALYLCASSLAGAGAEQFFGPGTRLTVL.